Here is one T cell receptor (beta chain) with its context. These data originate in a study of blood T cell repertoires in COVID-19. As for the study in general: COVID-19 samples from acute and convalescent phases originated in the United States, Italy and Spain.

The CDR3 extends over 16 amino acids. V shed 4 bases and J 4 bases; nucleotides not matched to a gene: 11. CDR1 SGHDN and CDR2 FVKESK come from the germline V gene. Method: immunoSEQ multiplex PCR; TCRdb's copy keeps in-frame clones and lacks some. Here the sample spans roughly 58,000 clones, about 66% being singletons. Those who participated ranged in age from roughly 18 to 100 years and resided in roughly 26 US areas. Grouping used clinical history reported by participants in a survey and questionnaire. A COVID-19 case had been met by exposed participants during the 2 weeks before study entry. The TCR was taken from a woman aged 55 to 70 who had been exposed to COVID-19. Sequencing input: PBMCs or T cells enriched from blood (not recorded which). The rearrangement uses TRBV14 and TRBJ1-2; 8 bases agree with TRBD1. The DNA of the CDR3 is TGTGCCAGCAGCCGGCTGACAGGGGTGGGTTTCTATGGCTACACCTTC. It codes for CASSRLTGVGFYGYTF.